Below are 32 T cell receptor beta chains sequenced from a single sample in a study of blood T cell repertoires in COVID-19. Repertoires were generated with immunoSEQ multiplex PCR, while TCRdb's copy carries only in-frame clones and drops some. The sample yields about 360,000 clones, less than 90% seen once. Sequencing used peripheral blood. The receptors shown here come from a woman aged 55-70 years with COVID-19, enrolled during active disease.

The V and J genes are TRBV10-3 and TRBJ2-1; TRBD1 is a possible D gene (7 bases). V was shortened by 0 bases and J by 3 bases, with 15 bases between the two germline ends. Germline CDR1 is ENHRY and CDR2 is SYGVKD. The CDR3 spans 17 residues. The CDR3, as DNA: TGTGCCATCAGTGAGTCGATGGCAGGGGGACTCTACAATGAGCAGTTCTTC. Its protein product is CAISESMAGGLYNEQFF.

The chain joins TRBV28 to TRBJ1-2, with D maybe TRBD1 (5 bases). V lost 5 bases and J 7 bases, leaving 11 bases between the germline ends. Germline CDR1 and CDR2: MDHEN and SYDVKM. The CDR3 totals 12 residues. CDR3: CASSPHGGGYTF. As DNA, the CDR3 is TGTGCCAGCAGTCCCCACGGGGGTGGCTACACCTTC.

The rearrangement uses TRBV2 and TRBJ1-4, with a tentative D call TRBD1 (6 bases). There are 12 residues in the CDR3. Trimming removed 7 bases at V and 7 bases at J, with 10 bases between. CDR1 and CDR2 from the germline V gene are SNHLY and FYNNEI. CDR3 sequence reads: CASKTDSEKLFF. CDR3 DNA: TGTGCCAGCAAAACGGACAGTGAAAAACTGTTTTTT.

Concerning this clone: Other DNA sequences in the same sample also yield this CDR3. The chain recombines TRBV7-9 with TRBJ1-2; D is perhaps TRBD1 (6 bases). V gave up 3 bases and J gave up 4 bases, with 6 bases separating them. Germline assignment: CDR1 SEHNR and CDR2 FQNEAQ (reference sequence). This CDR3 has 12 residues. CDR3 residues: CASSLDSYGYTF. In nucleotides, the CDR3 is TGTGCCAGCAGCTTGGACAGCTATGGCTACACCTTC.

The genes are TRBV6-5 and TRBJ2-7, with 8 bases fitting TRBD2. CDR3 length equals 15 residues. CDR1 is MNHEY and CDR2 is SVGAGI in the germline V gene. Trimming at V came to 7 bases and at J to 0 bases, leaving 8 bases not matched to a gene. CDR3 residues: CASTPAGTSSYEQYF. CDR3 bases: TGTGCCAGCACCCCAGCCGGGACTAGCTCCTACGAGCAGTACTTC.

This clone has a single count. The chain couples TRBV6-5 to TRBJ2-1; 9 positions match TRBD2. The CDR3 covers 14 residues. V was pared by 2 bases and J by 10 bases, with 6 bases of the junction left unmatched. From germline, CDR1 is MNHEY and CDR2 SVGAGI. The CDR3 is CASSYAGGYGEQFF. Here the CDR3 DNA reads TGTGCCAGCAGTTACGCGGGGGGGTATGGGGAGCAGTTCTTC.

The rearrangement uses TRBV9 and TRBJ2-4; 15 bases map to TRBD2. CDR3 length: 17 amino acids. V gave up 3 bases and J gave up 5 bases; unmatched junction bases: 6. Germline assignment: CDR1 SGDLS and CDR2 YYNGEE. For the CDR3, the DNA is TGTGCCAGCAGCGGGACTAGCGGGGGGGCCGGGGAAAACATTCAGTACTTC. Residues: CASSGTSGGAGENIQYF.

V and J are TRBV11-2 and TRBJ1-6; 7 bases fit TRBD1. Losses at the gene ends were 5 bases for V and 0 bases for J; bases not matched to a gene: 4. The germline CDR1 and CDR2 sequences are SGHAT and FQNNGV. The CDR3 consists of 16 residues. The CDR3 nucleotides are TGTGCCAGCAGCCGGGGACAGAGCTCCTATAATTCACCCCTCCACTTT. This gives the protein CASSRGQSSYNSPLHF.

V and J are TRBV12-5 and TRBJ1-1, with a weak D call TRBD1 (6 bases). V was pared by 3 bases and J by 6 bases, with 11 bases between. Germline V CDR1 and CDR2: LGHNT, FRNRAP. This CDR3 contains 13 residues. Here the CDR3 DNA reads TGTGCTAGTGGTTTTACAGGGATGGCTGAAGCTTTCTTT. Amino acids: CASGFTGMAEAFF.

The chain recombines TRBV5-1 with TRBJ2-1; D is possibly TRBD1 (5 bases). The CDR3 totals 15 residues. Germline V lookup: CDR1 SGHRS, CDR2 YFSETQ. Trimming cost V 2 bases and J 6 bases, with 15 bases left between them. CDR3 region: CASSFLAGLGNEQFF. For the CDR3, the DNA is TGCGCCAGCAGCTTTCTCGCAGGGCTAGGCAATGAGCAGTTCTTC.

In its sample, this clone was seen a few times. The CDR3 spells CASSERGQLDSPLHF. CDR3 nucleotide sequence: TGTGCCAGCAGTGAAAGGGGGCAGTTGGATTCACCCCTCCACTTT. The chain recombines TRBV2 with TRBJ1-6, with 7 positions matching TRBD1. V shed 2 bases, J shed 8 bases, and the junction held 6 bases outside the gene matches. The CDR3 totals 15 residues. Looked up from germline, CDR1 is SNHLY and CDR2 is FYNNEI.

This rearrangement joins TRBV27 to TRBJ1-1; D possibly corresponds to TRBD1 (5 bases). Germline V gene sequence: CDR1 MNHEY, CDR2 SMNVEV (reference sequence). Trimming left V 0 bases short and J 5 bases short, with 10 bases between. This CDR3 comprises 14 residues. In nucleotides, the CDR3 is TGTGCCAGCAGTTTATCTGCGGAGGGGACTGAAGCTTTCTTT. The encoded protein is CASSLSAEGTEAFF.

The rearrangement uses TRBV18 and TRBJ2-5, with 9 bases identical to TRBD2. The CDR3 consists of 17 residues. J gave up 1 base and V 0 bases, and 6 bases lay outside the gene matches. CDR1 is KGHSH and CDR2 is LQKENI in the germline V gene. CDR3 sequence (DNA): TGTGCCAGCTCACCACCGACCAGCGGGGGGCCCCAAGAGACCCAGTACTTC. It specifies CASSPPTSGGPQETQYF.

The rearrangement joins TRBV28 to TRBJ1-2; D remains ambiguous. The CDR3 extends over 16 amino acids. Trimming shortened V by 2 bases and J by 4 bases, and 17 bases separated the two germline ends. CDR1 is MDHEN, CDR2 SYDVKM, per germline. CDR3: CASSLITVYSIYGYTF. CDR3 in DNA: TGTGCCAGCAGTTTAATAACCGTTTACAGTATCTATGGCTACACCTTC.

The V gene is TRBV19, the J gene TRBJ1-6; D unclear. Germline V gene sequence: CDR1 LNHDA, CDR2 SQIVND (reference sequence). The CDR3 has 15 amino acids. V lost 9 bases and J lost 4, with 16 bases in between. CDR3 region: CASRKDGLYNSPLHF. The DNA for the CDR3 is TGTGCCAGCAGGAAGGATGGATTATATAATTCACCCCTCCACTTT.

Note on this clone: This CDR3 is also generated by other DNA sequences in the sample. The genes are TRBV27 and TRBJ1-1; D perhaps matches TRBD1 (5 bases). The V end was cut by 2 bases, the J end by 2 bases, with 12 bases between. The CDR3 sequence is 15 residues long. Germline CDR1 MNHEY, CDR2 SMNVEV (reference sequence). CDR3 residues: CASSLRGRRNTEAFF. The CDR3 DNA sequence: TGTGCCAGCAGTTTAAGGGGCAGGAGAAACACTGAAGCTTTCTTT.

The J gene is TRBJ2-2, the V gene TRBV2; possible D gene TRBD1, 6 bases. CDR1 is SNHLY and CDR2 is FYNNEI in the germline V gene. V lost 5 bases to trimming and J lost 1 base, with 8 bases between them. There are 14 residues in the CDR3. The CDR3 reads CASSMTGNTGELFF. The CDR3 region has the DNA TGTGCCAGCAGTATGACAGGGAACACCGGGGAGCTGTTTTTT.

The chain uses TRBV29-1 and TRBJ2-7; weak D call: TRBD1 (5 bases). This CDR3 contains 12 residues. Trimming pared 1 base from V and 2 bases from J, leaving 6 bases between. The germline V gene has CDR1 SQVTM and CDR2 ANQGSEA. CDR3 sequence reads: CSVEVRAYEQYF. The CDR3 nucleotides are TGCAGCGTTGAAGTCAGGGCCTACGAGCAGTACTTC.

The rearrangement joins TRBV11-3 to TRBJ2-3; TRBD2 matches at 10 bases. The V segment lost 0 bases and the J segment 2 bases; nucleotides outside the gene matches: 5. This CDR3 is built from 17 residues. In germline, CDR1 is SGHNT, CDR2 YENEEA. The CDR3 region is CASSLDRLAGATDTQYF. As DNA, the CDR3 is TGTGCCAGCAGCTTAGATCGGCTAGCGGGGGCCACAGATACGCAGTATTTT.

This clone was observed a handful of times. This rearrangement joins TRBV30 to TRBJ1-5; D is unresolved. The CDR3 consists of 15 residues. The V gene's germline CDR1 is GTSNPN and CDR2 SVGIG (reference sequence). Trimming removed 2 bases at V and 2 bases at J, with 13 bases between. In DNA, the CDR3 is TGTGCCTGGAGTCTCAGTGCCGGGGGCAATCAGCCCCAGCATTTT. It translates to CAWSLSAGGNQPQHF. Combining the CDR3 with reference TRBV30 and TRBJ1-5 gives the whole variable domain SQTIHQWPATLVQPVGSPLSLECTVEGTSNPNLYWYRQAAGRGLQLLFYSVGIGQISSEVPQNLSASRPQDRQFILSSKKLLLSDSGFYLCAWSLSAGGNQPQHFGDGTRLSIL.

The CDR3 sequence: CASSKFDQGRSTEAFF. CDR3 DNA: TGCGCCAGCAGTAAATTTGATCAGGGAAGGAGCACTGAAGCTTTCTTT. This chain links TRBV10-1 with TRBJ1-1, with a tentative D call TRBD1 (5 bases). The CDR3 spans 16 residues. V lost 5 bases and J 4 bases, leaving 20 bases between the germline ends. CDR1 is WNHNN, CDR2 SYGVQD, per germline (reference sequence).

This chain uses TRBV5-1 with TRBJ1-2; tentative D call: TRBD1 (5 bases). With 2 bases removed from V and 2 bases from J, the gap between germline ends came to 13 bases. CDR1 SGHRS and CDR2 YFSETQ come from the germline V gene. The CDR3 spans 15 residues. The CDR3 sequence: CASSLAMGGNYGYTF. In DNA, the CDR3 is TGCGCCAGCAGCTTAGCCATGGGGGGAAACTATGGCTACACCTTC.

The chain uses TRBV1 and TRBJ2-3; the DNA was not compared with TRBD2, the D call given in the table. TRBV1 is labeled a pseudogene. The CDR3 has 15 amino acids. Written as DNA, the CDR3 is TGCACCAGCAGCCAAGGGGGACTGGTAACAGATACGCAGTATTTT. Translation gives CTSSQGGLVTDTQYF.

V is TRBV7-8 and J is TRBJ2-6; 9 bases line up with TRBD2. Germline V gene sequence: CDR1 SGHVS, CDR2 FQNEAQ. The CDR3 is 17 amino acids. J was trimmed by 6 bases and V by 8 bases; bases with no gene match: 14. As DNA, the CDR3 is TGTGCCAGCCGCGGGAGGGGGGGCCTTCGAAAGGCCAACGTCCTGACTTTC. As protein: CASRGRGGLRKANVLTF.

The CDR3 region is CASSIDPRAGSGYTF. The CDR3 bases are TGTGCCAGTAGTATAGATCCCAGGGCGGGGAGTGGCTACACCTTC. The rearrangement joins TRBV19 to TRBJ1-2; TRBD1 might be the D (5 bases). Trimming pared 0 bases from V and 7 bases from J, leaving 15 bases between. Looked up from germline, CDR1 is LNHDA and CDR2 is SQIVND (reference sequence). The CDR3 has 15 amino acids.

The chain employs TRBV5-4 and TRBJ1-2; D is ambiguous. V dropped 4 bases and J dropped 8 bases, with 12 bases sitting between them. Germline lookup yields CDR1 SGHNT and CDR2 YYREEE (reference sequence). The CDR3 length is 12 residues. The CDR3: CASSQDSAGYTF. The CDR3 DNA follows: TGTGCCAGCAGCCAAGACTCCGCGGGCTACACCTTC.

The rearrangement joins TRBV13 to TRBJ2-2; 8 bases match TRBD1. Germline V gene lookup returns CDR1 PRHDT and CDR2 FYEKMQ (reference sequence). This CDR3 contains 17 residues. J gave up 2 bases and V 5 bases, and 10 bases lay outside the gene matches. CDR3 bases: TGTGCCAGCAGCAGAGCTGACAGGGGCGTTAACACCGGGGAGCTGTTTTTT. Its protein is CASSRADRGVNTGELFF.

This chain joins TRBV9 and TRBJ1-1, with a possible D match to TRBD1 (6 bases). CDR1 is SGDLS, CDR2 YYNGEE, per germline. Trimming stripped 3 bases from V and 0 bases from J, with 12 bases between. This CDR3 is built from 15 residues. The DNA of the CDR3 is TGTGCCAGCAGCGCCCTACAGGGAGTGAACACTGAAGCTTTCTTT. Residues: CASSALQGVNTEAFF.

This chain connects TRBV4-1 to TRBJ1-2; 9 bases match TRBD1. V trimming: 0 bases; J trimming: 5 bases; junction bases outside the gene matches: 16. The CDR3 has 19 amino acids. Per the germline V gene, CDR1 is MGHRA and CDR2 is YSYEKL. CDR3 sequence reads: CASSQDRGTGLLFGYGYTF. The CDR3 nucleotides read TGCGCCAGCAGCCAAGATCGGGGGACAGGGCTGCTTTTTGGGTATGGCTACACCTTC.

V usage is TRBV4-1 and J usage is TRBJ2-5, with a weak D call TRBD1 (6 bases). CDR3 length: 14 residues. CDR1 and CDR2 (germline): MGHRA, YSYEKL. Trimming took 4 bases from V and 4 from J, leaving 13 bases between them. This chain's CDR3 is CASSPLGRGETQYF. The CDR3 coding sequence is TGCGCCAGCAGCCCCCTTGGCAGGGGAGAGACCCAGTACTTC.

V gene TRBV7-3 combines with J gene TRBJ2-5; 9 bases line up with TRBD1. Germline lookup yields CDR1 SGHTA and CDR2 FQGTGA. The ends lost 3 bases at V and 4 bases at J; junction bases unmatched: 3. This CDR3 contains 14 residues. The CDR3 is CASSLDRGGETQYF. The CDR3 DNA follows: TGTGCCAGCAGCTTGGACAGGGGAGGAGAGACCCAGTACTTC.

The table lists this clone with many counts. J is TRBJ1-5 and V is TRBV19; maybe TRBD1 (5 bases). This CDR3 has 14 amino acids. Germline V gene sequence: CDR1 LNHDA, CDR2 SQIVND (reference sequence). V was pared by 5 bases and J by 4 bases, with 12 bases between. This chain's CDR3 is CASSPYRLNQPQHF. The CDR3 DNA follows: TGTGCCAGTAGTCCTTACAGGTTGAATCAGCCCCAGCATTTT.